These T cell receptor beta chains were read from a single sample in a study of T cell responses to AZD1222 COVID-19 vaccine. The repertoire was sequenced with immunoSEQ multiplex PCR; TCRdb's copy has only in-frame clones and lacks some. This table holds some 250,000 clones, 85% to 95% found once. Sample: peripheral blood, taken 28 days after the second AZD1222 dose. The receptors shown here come from an adult who received the AZD1222 COVID-19 vaccine. The CDR3 runs from the conserved cysteine through the conserved F or W. D genes are given only for firm matches. Clone size is not always given. Where it is, it says once, few, many or a class for expanded clones.

clone_size: .; d_call: TRBD2; j_call: TRBJ2-6; cdr3_length: 17; v_call: TRBV10-2; cdr3_aa: CASSESWRGAGANVLTF; cdr3_nt: TGCGCCAGCAGTGAGTCTTGGCGGGGGGCCGGGGCCAACGTCCTGACTTTC
clone_size: once; d_call: .; j_call: TRBJ2-5; cdr3_length: 14; v_call: TRBV11-2; cdr3_aa: CASSLGTPVETQYF; cdr3_nt: TGTGCCAGCAGCTTAGGGACGCCGGTGGAGACCCAGTACTTC
clone_size: once; d_call: TRBD1; j_call: TRBJ2-3; cdr3_length: 15; v_call: TRBV7-7; cdr3_aa: CASSSGGFRTDTQYF; cdr3_nt: TGTGCCAGCAGCTCAGGGGGTTTTCGCACAGATACGCAGTATTTT
clone_size: .; d_call: .; j_call: TRBJ1-1; cdr3_length: 12; v_call: TRBV11-2; cdr3_aa: CASSTTSGTAFF; cdr3_nt: TGTGCCAGCAGCACCACTTCCGGGACGGCTTTCTTT
clone_size: .; d_call: .; j_call: TRBJ1-3; cdr3_length: 16; v_call: TRBV5-1; cdr3_aa: CASSLRQGSSGNTIYF; cdr3_nt: TGCGCCAGCAGCTTGAGGCAGGGAAGCTCTGGAAACACCATATATTTT
clone_size: .; d_call: .; j_call: TRBJ1-4; cdr3_length: 15; v_call: TRBV5-1; cdr3_aa: CASSLVPASNEKLFF; cdr3_nt: TGCGCCAGCAGCTTGGTGCCCGCTTCTAATGAAAAACTGTTTTTT
clone_size: .; d_call: .; j_call: TRBJ1-4; cdr3_length: 14; v_call: TRBV15; cdr3_aa: CATSRGGSNEKLFF; cdr3_nt: TGTGCCACCAGCAGAGGAGGGTCTAATGAAAAACTGTTTTTT
clone_size: .; d_call: TRBD2; j_call: TRBJ2-1; cdr3_length: 14; v_call: TRBV27; cdr3_aa: CASSSAGGRVEQFF; cdr3_nt: TGTGCCAGCAGTTCCGCGGGGGGCAGGGTGGAGCAGTTCTTC
clone_size: .; d_call: .; j_call: TRBJ2-7; cdr3_length: 13; v_call: TRBV2; cdr3_aa: CASSEIGTDEQYF; cdr3_nt: TGTGCCAGCAGTGAAATAGGGACTGACGAGCAGTACTTC
clone_size: .; d_call: .; j_call: TRBJ2-5; cdr3_length: 13; v_call: TRBV18; cdr3_aa: CASSPQGGETQYF; cdr3_nt: TGTGCCAGCTCACCCCAGGGGGGAGAGACCCAGTACTTC
clone_size: .; d_call: .; j_call: TRBJ2-7; cdr3_length: 15; v_call: TRBV19; cdr3_aa: CASSRPGTPRYEQYF; cdr3_nt: TGTGCCAGTAGTCGGCCCGGGACCCCCCGCTACGAGCAGTACTTC
clone_size: .; d_call: .; j_call: TRBJ2-7; cdr3_length: 15; v_call: TRBV6-5; cdr3_aa: CASSKVRGGYYEQYF; cdr3_nt: TGTGCCAGCAGTAAGGTCAGGGGAGGGTACTACGAGCAGTACTTC
clone_size: .; d_call: TRBD1; j_call: TRBJ2-7; cdr3_length: 13; v_call: TRBV29-1; cdr3_aa: CSVGQQVPYEQYF; cdr3_nt: TGCAGCGTGGGACAGCAGGTGCCCTACGAGCAGTACTTC
clone_size: .; d_call: .; j_call: TRBJ1-1; cdr3_length: 14; v_call: TRBV16; cdr3_aa: CASSQYMENTEAFF; cdr3_nt: TGTGCCAGCAGCCAATATATGGAGAACACTGAAGCTTTCTTT
clone_size: .; d_call: TRBD1; j_call: TRBJ1-5; cdr3_length: 17; v_call: TRBV27; cdr3_aa: CASSPSGGVYSNQPQHF; cdr3_nt: TGTGCCAGCAGTCCGTCAGGGGGGGTTTATAGCAATCAGCCCCAGCATTTT
clone_size: .; d_call: TRBD1; j_call: TRBJ2-2; cdr3_length: 16; v_call: TRBV2; cdr3_aa: CASSVTGTVNTGELFF; cdr3_nt: TGTGCCAGCAGCGTCACCGGGACAGTGAACACCGGGGAGCTGTTTTTT
clone_size: .; d_call: .; j_call: TRBJ2-7; cdr3_length: 13; v_call: TRBV27; cdr3_aa: CASRGRGSYEQYF; cdr3_nt: TGTGCCAGCAGAGGGCGGGGATCCTACGAGCAGTACTTC
clone_size: once; d_call: .; j_call: TRBJ2-2; cdr3_length: 13; v_call: TRBV4-1; cdr3_aa: CASSLTGTGELFF; cdr3_nt: TGCGCCAGCAGCCTGACAGGCACCGGGGAGCTGTTTTTT
clone_size: .; d_call: TRBD2; j_call: TRBJ2-3; cdr3_length: 16; v_call: TRBV3-1/TRBV3-2; cdr3_aa: CASTTGLAGSTDTQYF; cdr3_nt: TGTGCCAGCACTACAGGACTAGCGGGATCCACAGATACGCAGTATTTT
clone_size: .; d_call: .; j_call: TRBJ2-2; cdr3_length: 14; v_call: TRBV18; cdr3_aa: CASSPGANTGELFF; cdr3_nt: TGTGCCAGCTCACCAGGGGCGAACACCGGGGAGCTGTTTTTT
clone_size: .; d_call: .; j_call: TRBJ1-5; cdr3_length: 14; v_call: TRBV6-5; cdr3_aa: CASRNLDSNQPQHF; cdr3_nt: TGTGCCAGCAGGAACCTAGATAGCAATCAGCCCCAGCATTTT
clone_size: .; d_call: TRBD1; j_call: TRBJ2-1; cdr3_length: 15; v_call: TRBV11-2; cdr3_aa: CASKPAGTGVGEQFF; cdr3_nt: TGTGCCAGCAAGCCCGCCGGGACAGGAGTAGGGGAGCAGTTCTTC
clone_size: .; d_call: .; j_call: TRBJ2-7; cdr3_length: 12; v_call: TRBV9; cdr3_aa: CASSVSLGEQYF; cdr3_nt: TGTGCCAGCAGCGTATCCCTCGGCGAGCAGTACTTC
clone_size: .; d_call: .; j_call: TRBJ2-7; cdr3_length: 11; v_call: TRBV3-1/TRBV3-2; cdr3_aa: CASSNGHEQYF; cdr3_nt: TGTGCCAGCAGTAACGGTCACGAGCAGTACTTC
clone_size: .; d_call: TRBD1; j_call: TRBJ1-1; cdr3_length: 13; v_call: TRBV29-1; cdr3_aa: CSAQGQGKTEAFF; cdr3_nt: TGCAGCGCGCAAGGACAGGGGAAAACTGAAGCTTTCTTT
clone_size: .; d_call: .; j_call: TRBJ1-2; cdr3_length: 17; v_call: TRBV5-4; cdr3_aa: CASSLLDGVEVNYGYTF; cdr3_nt: TGTGCCAGCAGCCTACTGGATGGGGTGGAGGTTAACTATGGCTACACCTTC
clone_size: .; d_call: .; j_call: TRBJ1-6; cdr3_length: 13; v_call: TRBV10-2; cdr3_aa: CASTRYGNSPLHF; cdr3_nt: TGCGCCAGCACACGGTACGGGAATTCACCCCTCCACTTT
clone_size: .; d_call: .; j_call: TRBJ1-6; cdr3_length: 14; v_call: TRBV5-4; cdr3_aa: CASSLESQKAPLHF; cdr3_nt: TGTGCCAGCAGCTTGGAAAGCCAAAAGGCACCCCTCCACTTT
clone_size: .; d_call: TRBD2; j_call: TRBJ2-7; cdr3_length: 13; v_call: TRBV9; cdr3_aa: CASSVLRGSEQYF; cdr3_nt: TGTGCCAGCAGCGTACTGCGGGGGAGCGAGCAGTACTTC
clone_size: .; d_call: TRBD1; j_call: TRBJ1-1; cdr3_length: 14; v_call: TRBV28; cdr3_aa: CASRSTGLFSEAFF; cdr3_nt: TGTGCCAGCAGATCGACAGGGTTGTTTTCTGAAGCTTTCTTT
clone_size: .; d_call: .; j_call: TRBJ2-2; cdr3_length: 13; v_call: TRBV3-1/TRBV3-2; cdr3_aa: CASSRGQSGELFF; cdr3_nt: TGTGCCAGCAGCCGCGGACAGTCCGGGGAGCTGTTTTTT
clone_size: .; d_call: .; j_call: TRBJ2-1; cdr3_length: 14; v_call: TRBV3-1/TRBV3-2; cdr3_aa: CASSQDMTLNEQFF; cdr3_nt: TGTGCCAGCAGCCAAGATATGACACTCAATGAGCAGTTCTTC
clone_size: .; d_call: .; j_call: TRBJ2-2; cdr3_length: 13; v_call: TRBV7-9; cdr3_aa: CASRGVTAGELFF; cdr3_nt: TGTGCCAGCAGAGGTGTCACCGCCGGGGAGCTGTTTTTT
clone_size: once; d_call: .; j_call: TRBJ2-5; cdr3_length: 13; v_call: TRBV18; cdr3_aa: CASSPSLEETQYF; cdr3_nt: TGTGCCAGCTCCCCGTCCTTAGAGGAGACCCAGTACTTC
clone_size: .; d_call: TRBD1; j_call: TRBJ1-2; cdr3_length: 16; v_call: TRBV3-1/TRBV3-2; cdr3_aa: CASSQDTTGPNYGYTF; cdr3_nt: TGTGCCAGCAGCCAAGATACGACAGGGCCAAACTATGGCTACACCTTC
clone_size: .; d_call: TRBD1; j_call: TRBJ1-6; cdr3_length: 13; v_call: TRBV25-1; cdr3_aa: CASRGQRNSPLHF; cdr3_nt: TGTGCCAGCAGGGGACAGAGGAATTCACCCCTCCACTTT
clone_size: few; d_call: TRBD2; j_call: TRBJ2-1; cdr3_length: 18; v_call: TRBV4-2; cdr3_aa: CASSQDRTSGGFYNEQFF; cdr3_nt: TGTGCCAGCAGCCAAGATCGTACTAGCGGGGGTTTCTACAATGAGCAGTTCTTC
clone_size: .; d_call: TRBD2; j_call: TRBJ2-7; cdr3_length: 16; v_call: TRBV5-1; cdr3_aa: CASSWTSGRTSYEQYF; cdr3_nt: TGCGCCAGCAGCTGGACTAGCGGGAGAACCTCCTACGAGCAGTACTTC
clone_size: .; d_call: .; j_call: TRBJ1-5; cdr3_length: 15; v_call: TRBV6-5; cdr3_aa: CASSEGLLSNQPQHF; cdr3_nt: TGTGCCAGCAGCGAGGGACTCCTTAGCAATCAGCCCCAGCATTTT
clone_size: .; d_call: TRBD2; j_call: TRBJ2-7; cdr3_length: 13; v_call: TRBV7-2; cdr3_aa: CASSWDYSYEQYF; cdr3_nt: TGTGCCAGCAGCTGGGACTATTCCTACGAGCAGTACTTC
clone_size: .; d_call: .; j_call: TRBJ2-5; cdr3_length: 13; v_call: TRBV14; cdr3_aa: CASSQNEGETQYF; cdr3_nt: TGTGCCAGCAGCCAAAACGAAGGGGAGACCCAGTACTTC
clone_size: .; d_call: .; j_call: TRBJ1-4; cdr3_length: 16; v_call: TRBV9; cdr3_aa: CASSRAALIGDEKLFF; cdr3_nt: TGTGCCAGCAGCAGGGCCGCATTAATCGGCGATGAAAAACTGTTTTTT
clone_size: .; d_call: TRBD2; j_call: TRBJ2-7; cdr3_length: 15; v_call: TRBV7-2; cdr3_aa: CASSFGRGGRYEQYF; cdr3_nt: TGTGCCAGCAGCTTTGGGAGGGGTGGGCGCTACGAGCAGTACTTC
clone_size: .; d_call: .; j_call: TRBJ2-2; cdr3_length: 16; v_call: TRBV5-6; cdr3_aa: CASSLAVGRGTGELFF; cdr3_nt: TGTGCCAGCAGCTTGGCCGTGGGGCGCGGCACCGGGGAGCTGTTTTTT
clone_size: .; d_call: .; j_call: TRBJ1-1; cdr3_length: 14; v_call: TRBV10-3; cdr3_aa: CAISGSDENTEAFF; cdr3_nt: TGTGCCATCAGTGGTTCTGACGAGAACACTGAAGCTTTCTTT
clone_size: .; d_call: TRBD2; j_call: TRBJ2-7; cdr3_length: 12; v_call: TRBV6-5; cdr3_aa: CATGTSGYEQYF; cdr3_nt: TGTGCCACCGGGACTAGCGGCTACGAGCAGTACTTC
clone_size: .; d_call: .; j_call: TRBJ2-7; cdr3_length: 12; v_call: TRBV7-9; cdr3_aa: CASRGWTYEQYF; cdr3_nt: TGTGCCAGCAGAGGGTGGACCTACGAGCAGTACTTC